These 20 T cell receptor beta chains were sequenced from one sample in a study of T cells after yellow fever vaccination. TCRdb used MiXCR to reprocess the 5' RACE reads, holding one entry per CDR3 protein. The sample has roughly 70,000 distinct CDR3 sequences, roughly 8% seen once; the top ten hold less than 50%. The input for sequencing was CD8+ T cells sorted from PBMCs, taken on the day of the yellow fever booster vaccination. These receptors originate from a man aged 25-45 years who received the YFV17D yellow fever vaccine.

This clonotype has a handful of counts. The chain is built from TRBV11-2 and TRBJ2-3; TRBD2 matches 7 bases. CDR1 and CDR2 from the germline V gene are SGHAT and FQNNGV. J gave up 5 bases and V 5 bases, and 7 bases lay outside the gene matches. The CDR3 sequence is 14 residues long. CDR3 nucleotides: TGTGCCAGCAGCATTAGCGGGTTACTAGATACGCAGTATTTT. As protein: CASSISGLLDTQYF.

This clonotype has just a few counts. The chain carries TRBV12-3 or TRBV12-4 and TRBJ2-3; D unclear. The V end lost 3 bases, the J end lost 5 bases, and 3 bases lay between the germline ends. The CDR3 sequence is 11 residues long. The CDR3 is CASSFRDTQYF. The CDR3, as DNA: TGTGCCAGCAGTTTTCGAGATACGCAGTATTTT.

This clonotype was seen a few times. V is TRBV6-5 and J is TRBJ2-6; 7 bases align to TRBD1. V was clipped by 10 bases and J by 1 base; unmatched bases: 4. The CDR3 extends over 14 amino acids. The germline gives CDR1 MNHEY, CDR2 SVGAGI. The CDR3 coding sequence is TGTGCCACCTCGACAGGGTCTGGGGCCAACGTCCTGACTTTC. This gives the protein CATSTGSGANVLTF.

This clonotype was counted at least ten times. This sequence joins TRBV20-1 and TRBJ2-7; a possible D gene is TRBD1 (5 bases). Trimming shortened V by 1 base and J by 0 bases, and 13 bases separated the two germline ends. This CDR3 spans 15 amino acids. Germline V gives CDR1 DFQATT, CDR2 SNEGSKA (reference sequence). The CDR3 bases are TGCAGTGCTAGAGCAGGGAAGGTGAGCTCCTACGAGCAGTACTTC. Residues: CSARAGKVSSYEQYF.

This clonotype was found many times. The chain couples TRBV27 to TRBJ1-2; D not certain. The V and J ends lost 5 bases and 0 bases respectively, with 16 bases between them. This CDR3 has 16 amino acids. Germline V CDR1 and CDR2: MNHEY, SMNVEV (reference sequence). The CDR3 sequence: CASSPSGYSPNYGYTF. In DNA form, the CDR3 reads TGTGCCAGCAGTCCCAGCGGGTACAGTCCTAACTATGGCTACACCTTC.

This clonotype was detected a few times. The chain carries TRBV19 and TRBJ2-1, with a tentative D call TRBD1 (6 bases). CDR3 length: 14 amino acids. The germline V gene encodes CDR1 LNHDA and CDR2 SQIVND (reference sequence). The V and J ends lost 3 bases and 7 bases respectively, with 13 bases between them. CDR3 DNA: TGTGCCAGTAGTATGGGGGCGGGTCAGAATGAGCAGTTCTTC. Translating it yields CASSMGAGQNEQFF.

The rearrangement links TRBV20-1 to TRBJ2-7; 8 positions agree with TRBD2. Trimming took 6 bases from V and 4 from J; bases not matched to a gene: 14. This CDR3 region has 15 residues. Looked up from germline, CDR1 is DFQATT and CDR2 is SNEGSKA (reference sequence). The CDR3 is CSANDYGRASYEQYF. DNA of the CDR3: TGCAGTGCCAATGACTACGGGAGGGCTTCGTACGAGCAGTACTTC.

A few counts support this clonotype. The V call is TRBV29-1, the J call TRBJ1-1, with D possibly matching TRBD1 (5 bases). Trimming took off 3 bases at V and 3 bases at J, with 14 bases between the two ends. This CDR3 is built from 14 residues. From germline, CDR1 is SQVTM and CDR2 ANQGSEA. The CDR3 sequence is CSVDGGELDTEAFF. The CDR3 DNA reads TGCAGCGTTGACGGGGGTGAGTTGGACACTGAAGCTTTCTTT.

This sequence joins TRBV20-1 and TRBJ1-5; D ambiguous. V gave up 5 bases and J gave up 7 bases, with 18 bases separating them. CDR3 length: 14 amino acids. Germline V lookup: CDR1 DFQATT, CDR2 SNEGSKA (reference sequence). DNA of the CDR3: TGCAGTGCTGAATACTATGAGGCTGGCCAGCCCCAGCATTTT. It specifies CSAEYYEAGQPQHF.

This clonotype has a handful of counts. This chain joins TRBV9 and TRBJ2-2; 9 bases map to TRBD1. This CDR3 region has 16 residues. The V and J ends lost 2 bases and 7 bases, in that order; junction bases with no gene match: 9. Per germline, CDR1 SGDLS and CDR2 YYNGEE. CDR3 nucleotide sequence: TGTGCCAGCAGCGTCCCGGGACAGGGTGAATTCGGGGAGCTGTTTTTT. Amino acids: CASSVPGQGEFGELFF.

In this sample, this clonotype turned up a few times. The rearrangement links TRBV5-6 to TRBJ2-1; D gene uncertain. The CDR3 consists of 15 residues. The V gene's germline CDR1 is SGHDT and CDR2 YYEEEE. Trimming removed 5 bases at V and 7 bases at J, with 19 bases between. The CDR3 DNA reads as TGTGCCAGCAGGACCATGGAAGATTCCGTTAATGAGCAGTTCTTC. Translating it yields CASRTMEDSVNEQFF. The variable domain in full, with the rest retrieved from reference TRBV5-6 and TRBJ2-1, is DAGVTQSPTHLIKTRGQQVTLRCSPKSGHDTVSWYQQALGQGPQFIFQYYEEEERQRGNFPDRFSGHQFPNYSSELNVNALLLGDSALYLCASRTMEDSVNEQFFGPGTRLTVL.

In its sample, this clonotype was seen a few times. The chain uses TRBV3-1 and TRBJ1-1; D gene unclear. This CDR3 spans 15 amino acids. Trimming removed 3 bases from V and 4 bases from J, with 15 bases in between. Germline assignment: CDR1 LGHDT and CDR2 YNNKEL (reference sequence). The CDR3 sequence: CASSHSAARSTEAFF. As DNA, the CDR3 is TGTGCCAGCAGCCATTCCGCAGCCCGTAGCACTGAAGCTTTCTTT.

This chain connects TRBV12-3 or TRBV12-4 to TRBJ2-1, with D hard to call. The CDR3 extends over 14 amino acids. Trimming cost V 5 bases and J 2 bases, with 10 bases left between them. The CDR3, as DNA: TGTGCCAGCAGTGCCGGCATGACCTACAATGAGCAGTTCTTC. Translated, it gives CASSAGMTYNEQFF.

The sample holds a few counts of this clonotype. CDR3 residues: CASSISGEQYF. The DNA for the CDR3 is TGTGCCAGTAGTATAAGCGGAGAGCAGTACTTC. V gene TRBV19 combines with J gene TRBJ2-7, with D tentatively TRBD2 (5 bases). The germline V and J ends were trimmed by 2 bases and 7 bases, with 6 bases remaining between them. The CDR3 length is 11 residues. Germline values: CDR1 LNHDA, CDR2 SQIVND (reference sequence).

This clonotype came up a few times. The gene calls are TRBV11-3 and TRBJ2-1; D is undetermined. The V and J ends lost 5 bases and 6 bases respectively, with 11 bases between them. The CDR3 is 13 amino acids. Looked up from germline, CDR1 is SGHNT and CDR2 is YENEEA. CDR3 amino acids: CASSPQTPNEQFF. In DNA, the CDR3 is TGTGCCAGCAGCCCCCAGACCCCCAATGAGCAGTTCTTC.

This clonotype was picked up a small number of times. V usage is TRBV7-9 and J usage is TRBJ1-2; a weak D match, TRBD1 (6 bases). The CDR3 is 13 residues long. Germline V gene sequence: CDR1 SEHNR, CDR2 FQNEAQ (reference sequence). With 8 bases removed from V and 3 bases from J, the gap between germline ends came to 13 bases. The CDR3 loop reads CASLRTVDYGYTF. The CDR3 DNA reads TGTGCCAGCCTCCGGACAGTCGACTATGGCTACACCTTC.

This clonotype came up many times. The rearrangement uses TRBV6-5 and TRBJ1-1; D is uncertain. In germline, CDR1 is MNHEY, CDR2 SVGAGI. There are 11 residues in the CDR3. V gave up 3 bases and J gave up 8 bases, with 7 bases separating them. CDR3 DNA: TGTGCCAGCAGTTATCGGCAGGAAGCTTTCTTT. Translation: CASSYRQEAFF.

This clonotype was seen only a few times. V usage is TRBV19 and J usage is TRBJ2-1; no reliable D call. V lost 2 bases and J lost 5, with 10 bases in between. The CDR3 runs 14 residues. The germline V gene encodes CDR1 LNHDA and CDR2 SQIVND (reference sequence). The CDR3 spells CASSITSRDNEQFF. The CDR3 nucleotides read TGTGCCAGTAGTATAACCTCCCGGGACAATGAGCAGTTCTTC.

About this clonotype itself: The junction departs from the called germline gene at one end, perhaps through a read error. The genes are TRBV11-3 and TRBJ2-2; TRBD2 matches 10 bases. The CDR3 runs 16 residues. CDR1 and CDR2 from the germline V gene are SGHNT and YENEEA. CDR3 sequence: CDSSPGLASNTGELFF. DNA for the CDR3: TGTGACAGCAGCCCGGGACTAGCGAGTAACACCGGGGAGCTGTTTTTT.

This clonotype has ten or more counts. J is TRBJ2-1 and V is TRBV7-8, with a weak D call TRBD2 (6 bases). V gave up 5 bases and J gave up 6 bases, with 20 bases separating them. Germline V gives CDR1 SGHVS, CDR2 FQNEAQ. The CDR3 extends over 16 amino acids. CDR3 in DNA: TGTGCCAGCAGCCTCTGGGGGGACGGGAGTTTCAATGAGCAGTTCTTC. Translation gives CASSLWGDGSFNEQFF.